The 9 T cell receptor beta chains listed next were all sequenced from one sample in a study of regulatory T cells in long-lasting Graves disease. As for time point: newly diagnosed GD, antithyroid drugs for less than 3 months. Following extraction of RNA from PBMCs, that RNA was used to make the TCR library. Building of the TCR beta libraries involved iRepertoire HTBI primers and Arm-PCR of CDR3 regions. MiXCR was run by TCRdb on the multiplex PCR reads, yielding one entry per CDR3 protein. Of 450,000 to 700,000 distinct CDR3 sequences listed, about 13% are singletons. These data were likewise used in another study, on T cells in Graves' hyperthyroidism and ophthalmopathy.

The sequencing here drew on peripheral blood mononuclear cells (PBMCs), taken at new diagnosis, from a patient treated with antithyroid drugs. The receptors derive from a man aged 30 to 39 with Graves disease.

The table lists this clonotype with many counts. This chain joins TRBV12-3 or TRBV12-4 and TRBJ1-1; D gene unclear. The CDR3 spans 15 residues. Trimming removed 0 bases at V and 5 bases at J, with 13 bases between. The CDR3 nucleotides are TGTGCCAGCAGTTTAGCGGGTGGCGGCTGGACTGAAGCTTTCTTT. It is translated as CASSLAGGGWTEAFF.

This clonotype came up many times. The chain combines TRBV6-2 or TRBV6-3 with TRBJ1-5; D remains unclear. Germline V CDR1 and CDR2: MNHEY, SVGEGT. The CDR3 contains 17 residues. V lost 0 bases, J lost 0 bases, and 12 bases lay in between. The CDR3 DNA reads TGTGCCAGCAGTTACTCTGCAGGATACCTTAGCAATCAGCCCCAGCATTTT. Translated, it gives CASSYSAGYLSNQPQHF.

In its sample, this clonotype was seen many times. The V gene is TRBV2, the J gene TRBJ2-7; D is unclear. The V end lost 7 bases, the J end lost 6 bases, and 10 bases lay between the germline ends. The length of the CDR3 is 11 residues. The germline gives CDR1 SNHLY, CDR2 FYNNEI. Here the CDR3 reads CASNRAAEQYF. The CDR3 DNA is TGTGCCAGCAATCGAGCCGCCGAGCAGTACTTC.

This clonotype was seen a handful of times. This chain links TRBV28 with TRBJ2-6; 7 bases are shared with TRBD1. The length of the CDR3 is 17 residues. The germline V gene encodes CDR1 MDHEN and CDR2 SYDVKM. The V gene end was trimmed by 4 bases and the J gene end by 4 bases; junction bases not matched to a gene: 10. The CDR3, as DNA: TGTGCCAGCAGTTCCGCCTACAGGGGTGGAGGGGCCAACGTCCTGACTTTC. Translating gives CASSSAYRGGGANVLTF. The full variable domain, completed using reference TRBV28 and TRBJ2-6, is DVKVTQSSRYLVKRTGEKVFLECVQDMDHENMFWYRQDPGLGLRLIYFSYDVKMKEKGDIPEGYSVSREKKERFSLILESASTNQTSMYLCASSSAYRGGGANVLTFGAGSRLTVL.

The gene calls are TRBV7-8 and TRBJ1-1; possibly TRBD1 for D (6 bases). V was clipped by 5 bases and J by 4 bases, with 14 bases between them. The CDR3 has 14 residues. The V gene's germline CDR1 is SGHVS and CDR2 FQNEAQ. The CDR3 nucleotides are TGTGCCAGCAGCAGGCTAGGGGGAGCCACTGAAGCTTTCTTT. Translation: CASSRLGGATEAFF.

This clonotype was seen repeatedly, ten times or more. The chain employs TRBV5-1 and TRBJ2-4, with 7 bases lining up with TRBD1. From germline, CDR1 is SGHRS and CDR2 YFSETQ. With V trimmed by 2 bases and J by 5 bases, 7 bases remained unmatched. The CDR3 has 15 residues. CDR3 in amino acids: CASSLRTGIENIQYF. Written as DNA, the CDR3 is TGCGCCAGCAGCTTACGGACAGGTATCGAAAACATTCAGTACTTC.

V gene TRBV30 combines with J gene TRBJ2-5; D unresolved. The CDR3 length is 17 residues. The V end lost 0 bases, the J end lost 3 bases, and 20 bases lay between the germline ends. Germline CDR1 GTSNPN, CDR2 SVGIG (reference sequence). CDR3 amino acids: CAWSVLRTASGKETQYF. In nucleotides, the CDR3 is TGTGCCTGGAGTGTACTAAGGACGGCGTCGGGCAAAGAGACCCAGTACTTC.

For this clonotype: This may stem from a read error, because a much larger clone lies one nucleotide away. The chain is built from TRBV12-3 or TRBV12-4 and TRBJ1-2, with D possibly matching TRBD1 (5 bases). Trimming took 2 bases from V and 1 from J, leaving 17 bases between them. CDR3 size: 17 residues. Here the CDR3 DNA reads TGTGCCAGCAGTTTATTCGGGGGAGAAGAGGATAACTATGGCTACACCTTC. It encodes CASSLFGGEEDNYGYTF.

The chain is built from TRBV7-9 and TRBJ2-7; 9 bases fit TRBD2. Germline loops: CDR1 SEHNR, CDR2 FQNEAQ (reference sequence). This CDR3 comprises 16 residues. The V gene end was trimmed by 5 bases and the J gene end by 3 bases; junction bases not matched to a gene: 11. The CDR3 sequence: CASSRTLTSGLYEQYF. CDR3 in DNA: TGTGCCAGCAGCCGGACCTTGACTAGCGGTCTCTACGAGCAGTACTTC.